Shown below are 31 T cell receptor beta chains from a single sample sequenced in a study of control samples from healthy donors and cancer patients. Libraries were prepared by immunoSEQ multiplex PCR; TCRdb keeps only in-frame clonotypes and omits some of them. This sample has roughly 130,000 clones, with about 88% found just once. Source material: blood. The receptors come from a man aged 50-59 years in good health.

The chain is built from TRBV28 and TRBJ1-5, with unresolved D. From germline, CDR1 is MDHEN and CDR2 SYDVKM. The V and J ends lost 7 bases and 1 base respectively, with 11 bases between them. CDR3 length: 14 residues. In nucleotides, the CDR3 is TGTGCCAGCAACCTCTATGGGAGCAATCAGCCCCAGCATTTT. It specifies CASNLYGSNQPQHF.

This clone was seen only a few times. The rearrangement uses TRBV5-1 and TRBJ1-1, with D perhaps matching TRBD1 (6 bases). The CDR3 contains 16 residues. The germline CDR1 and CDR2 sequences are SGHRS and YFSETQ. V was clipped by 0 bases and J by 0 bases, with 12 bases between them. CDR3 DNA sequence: TGCGCCAGCAGCTTGGCAGGGGCCGGACTGAACACTGAAGCTTTCTTT. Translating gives CASSLAGAGLNTEAFF. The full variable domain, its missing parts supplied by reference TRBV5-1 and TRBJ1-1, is KAGVTQTPRYLIKTRGQQVTLSCSPISGHRSVSWYQQTPGQGLQFLFEYFSETQRNKGNFPGRFSGRQFSNSRSEMNVSTLELGDSALYLCASSLAGAGLNTEAFFGQGTRLTVV.

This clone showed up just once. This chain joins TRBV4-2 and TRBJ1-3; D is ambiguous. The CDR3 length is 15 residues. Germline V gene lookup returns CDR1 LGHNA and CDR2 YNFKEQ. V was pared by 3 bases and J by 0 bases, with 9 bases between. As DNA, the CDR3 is TGTGCCAGCAGCCACTCAGCGATCTCTGGAAACACCATATATTTT. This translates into CASSHSAISGNTIYF.

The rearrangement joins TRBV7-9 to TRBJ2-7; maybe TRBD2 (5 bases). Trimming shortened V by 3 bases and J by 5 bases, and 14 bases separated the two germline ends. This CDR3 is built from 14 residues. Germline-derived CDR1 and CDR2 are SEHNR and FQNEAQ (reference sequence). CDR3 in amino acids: CASSLAGLMDEQYF. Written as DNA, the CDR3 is TGTGCCAGCAGCTTGGCCGGACTCATGGACGAGCAGTACTTC.

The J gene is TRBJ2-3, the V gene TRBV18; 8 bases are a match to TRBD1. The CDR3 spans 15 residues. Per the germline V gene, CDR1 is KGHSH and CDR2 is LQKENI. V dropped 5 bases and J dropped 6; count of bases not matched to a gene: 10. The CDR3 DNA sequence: TGTGCCAGCTCAACCGGGACAGGCGGGCGCGATACGCAGTATTTT. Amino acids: CASSTGTGGRDTQYF.

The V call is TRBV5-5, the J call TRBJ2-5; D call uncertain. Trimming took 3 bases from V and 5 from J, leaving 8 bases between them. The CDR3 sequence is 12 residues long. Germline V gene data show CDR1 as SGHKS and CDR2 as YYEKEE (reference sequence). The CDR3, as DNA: TGTGCCAGCAGCTCGACGGCTGAGACCCAGTACTTC. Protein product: CASSSTAETQYF.

The DNA of the CDR3 is TGCGCCAGCAGGTGGGACCATCTAATTTACAATGAGCAGTTCTTC. It specifies CASRWDHLIYNEQFF. The V call is TRBV5-1, the J call TRBJ2-1, with D tentatively TRBD1 or TRBD2 (5 bases each). The CDR3 totals 15 residues. Germline V lookup: CDR1 SGHRS, CDR2 YFSETQ. V was cut by 5 bases and J by 4 bases, with 16 bases left in between.

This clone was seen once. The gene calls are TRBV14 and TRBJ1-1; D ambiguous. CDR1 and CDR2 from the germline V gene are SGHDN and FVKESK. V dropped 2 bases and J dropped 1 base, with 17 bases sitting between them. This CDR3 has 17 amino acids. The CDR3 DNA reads TGTGCCAGCAGCCAATACGTGATCACGAGGGCGAACACTGAAGCTTTCTTT. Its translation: CASSQYVITRANTEAFF.

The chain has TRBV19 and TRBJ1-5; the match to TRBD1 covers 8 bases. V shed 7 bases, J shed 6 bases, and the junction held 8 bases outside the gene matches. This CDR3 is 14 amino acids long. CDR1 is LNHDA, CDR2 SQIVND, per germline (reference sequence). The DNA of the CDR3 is TGTGCCAGTAAGGGACTACAGGGGGGTCAGCCCCAGCATTTT. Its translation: CASKGLQGGQPQHF.

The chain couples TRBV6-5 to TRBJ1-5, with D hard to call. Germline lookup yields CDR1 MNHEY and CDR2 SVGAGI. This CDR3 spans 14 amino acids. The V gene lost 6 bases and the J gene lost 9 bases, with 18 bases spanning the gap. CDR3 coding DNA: TGTGCCAGCAGCAGCACTTATATGCAAGCGCCCCAGCATTTT. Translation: CASSSTYMQAPQHF.

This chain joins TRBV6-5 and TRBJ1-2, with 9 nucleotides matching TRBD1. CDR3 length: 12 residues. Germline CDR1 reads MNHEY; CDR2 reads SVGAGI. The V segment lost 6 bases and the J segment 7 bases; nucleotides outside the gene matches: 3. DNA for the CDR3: TGTGCCAGCAGGCGGGACAGGGCTGGCTACACCTTC. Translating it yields CASRRDRAGYTF.

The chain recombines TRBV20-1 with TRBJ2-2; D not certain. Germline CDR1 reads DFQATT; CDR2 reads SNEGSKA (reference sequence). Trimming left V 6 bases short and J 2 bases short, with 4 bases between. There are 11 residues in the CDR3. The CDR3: CSALNTGELFF. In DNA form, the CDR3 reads TGCAGTGCCCTAAACACCGGGGAGCTGTTTTTT.

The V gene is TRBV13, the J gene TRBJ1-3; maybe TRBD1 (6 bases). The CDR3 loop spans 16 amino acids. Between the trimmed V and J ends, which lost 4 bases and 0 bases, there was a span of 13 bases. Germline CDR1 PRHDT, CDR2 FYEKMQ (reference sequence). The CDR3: CASSSDSPSSGNTIYF. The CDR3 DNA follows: TGTGCCAGCAGCTCGGACAGCCCCAGCTCTGGAAACACCATATATTTT.

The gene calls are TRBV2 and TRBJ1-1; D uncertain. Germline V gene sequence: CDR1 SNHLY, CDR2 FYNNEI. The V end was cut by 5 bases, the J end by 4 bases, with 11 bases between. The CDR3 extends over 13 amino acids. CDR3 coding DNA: TGTGCCAGCAGTCGAGCGGGAGGCACTGAAGCTTTCTTT. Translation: CASSRAGGTEAFF.

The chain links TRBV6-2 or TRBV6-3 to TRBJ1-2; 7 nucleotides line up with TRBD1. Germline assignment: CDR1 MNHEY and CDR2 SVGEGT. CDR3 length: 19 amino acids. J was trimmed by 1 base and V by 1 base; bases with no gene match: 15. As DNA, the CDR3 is TGTGCCAGCAGTTACTACCGCGGGACAGCAAAAAGTCGTAACTATGGCTACACCTTC. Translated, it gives CASSYYRGTAKSRNYGYTF.

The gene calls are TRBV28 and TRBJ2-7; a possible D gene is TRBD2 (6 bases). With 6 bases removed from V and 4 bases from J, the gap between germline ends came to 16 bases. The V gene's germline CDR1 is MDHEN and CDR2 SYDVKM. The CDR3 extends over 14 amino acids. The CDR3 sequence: CASSRLGGSYEQYF. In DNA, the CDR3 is TGTGCCAGCAGCCGACTAGGAGGGAGTTACGAGCAGTACTTC.

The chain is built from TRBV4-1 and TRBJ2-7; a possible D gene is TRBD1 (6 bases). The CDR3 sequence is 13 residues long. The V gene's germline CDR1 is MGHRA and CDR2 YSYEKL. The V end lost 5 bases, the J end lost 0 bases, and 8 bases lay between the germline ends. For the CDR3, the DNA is TGCGCCAGCAGCTGGACAGACTCCTACGAGCAGTACTTC. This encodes CASSWTDSYEQYF.

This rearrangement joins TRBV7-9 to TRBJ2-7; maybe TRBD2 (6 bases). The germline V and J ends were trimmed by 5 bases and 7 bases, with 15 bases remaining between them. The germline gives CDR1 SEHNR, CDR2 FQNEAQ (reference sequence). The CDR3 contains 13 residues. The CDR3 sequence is CASSPAQGGEQYF. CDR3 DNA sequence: TGTGCCAGCAGCCCCGCCCAGGGAGGAGAGCAGTACTTC.

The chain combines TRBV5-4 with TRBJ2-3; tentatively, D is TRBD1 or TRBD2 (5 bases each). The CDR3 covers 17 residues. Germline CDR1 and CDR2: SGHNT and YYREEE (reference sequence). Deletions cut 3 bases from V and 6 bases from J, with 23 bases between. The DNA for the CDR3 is TGTGCCAGCAGCTCGGGGACCAGAGGTCCCCCGGCCGATACGCAGTATTTT. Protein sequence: CASSSGTRGPPADTQYF.

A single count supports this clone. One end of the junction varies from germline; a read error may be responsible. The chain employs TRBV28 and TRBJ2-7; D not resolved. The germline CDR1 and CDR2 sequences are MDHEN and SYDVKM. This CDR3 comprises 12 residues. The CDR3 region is CASTTSYYEQYF. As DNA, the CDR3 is TGTGCTAGCACCACCTCTTACTACGAGCAGTACTTC.

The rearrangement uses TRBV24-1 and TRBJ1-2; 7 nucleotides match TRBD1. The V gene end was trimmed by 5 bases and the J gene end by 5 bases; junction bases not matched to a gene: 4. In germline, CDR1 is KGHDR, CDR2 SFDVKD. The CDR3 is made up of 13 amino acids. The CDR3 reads CATSVDRDYGYTF. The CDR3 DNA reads TGTGCCACCAGTGTAGACAGGGATTATGGCTACACCTTC.

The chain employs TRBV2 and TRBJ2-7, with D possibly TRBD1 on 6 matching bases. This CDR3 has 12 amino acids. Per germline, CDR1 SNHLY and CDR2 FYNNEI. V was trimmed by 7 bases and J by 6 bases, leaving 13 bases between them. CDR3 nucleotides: TGTGCCAGCAACCCGATGGGGGCCGAGCAGTACTTC. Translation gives CASNPMGAEQYF. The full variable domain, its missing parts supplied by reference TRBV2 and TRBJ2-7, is EPEVTQTPSHQVTQMGQEVILRCVPISNHLYFYWYRQILGQKVEFLVSFYNNEISEKSEIFDDQFSVERPDGSNFTLKIRSTKLEDSAMYFCASNPMGAEQYFGPGTRLTVT.

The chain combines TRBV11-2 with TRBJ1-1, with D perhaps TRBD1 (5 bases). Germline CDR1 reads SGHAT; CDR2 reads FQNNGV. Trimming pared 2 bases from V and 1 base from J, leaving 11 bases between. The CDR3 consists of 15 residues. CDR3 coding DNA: TGTGCCAGCAGCTTATGGGGGGGGGAGAACACTGAAGCTTTCTTT. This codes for CASSLWGGENTEAFF.

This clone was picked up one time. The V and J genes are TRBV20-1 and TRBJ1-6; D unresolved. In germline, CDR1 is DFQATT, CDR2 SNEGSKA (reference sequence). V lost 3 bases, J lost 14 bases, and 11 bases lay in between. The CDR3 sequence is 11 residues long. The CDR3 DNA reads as TGCAGTGCTAGTTTCCCGGTGGCCCTCCACTTT. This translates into CSASFPVALHF.

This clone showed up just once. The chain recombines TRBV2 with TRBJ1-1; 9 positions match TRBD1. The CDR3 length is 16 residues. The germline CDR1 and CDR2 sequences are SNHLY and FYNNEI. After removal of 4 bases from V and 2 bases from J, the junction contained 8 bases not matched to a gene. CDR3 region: CASSGDRVVTNTEAFF. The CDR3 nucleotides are TGTGCCAGCAGTGGGGACAGGGTAGTCACCAACACTGAAGCTTTCTTT.

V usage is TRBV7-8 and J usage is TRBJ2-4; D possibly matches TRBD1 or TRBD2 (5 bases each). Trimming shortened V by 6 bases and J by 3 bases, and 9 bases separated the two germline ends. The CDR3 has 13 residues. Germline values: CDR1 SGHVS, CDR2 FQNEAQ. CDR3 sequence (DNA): TGTGCCAGCAGTGGGACGAACAAAAACATTCAGTACTTC. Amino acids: CASSGTNKNIQYF.

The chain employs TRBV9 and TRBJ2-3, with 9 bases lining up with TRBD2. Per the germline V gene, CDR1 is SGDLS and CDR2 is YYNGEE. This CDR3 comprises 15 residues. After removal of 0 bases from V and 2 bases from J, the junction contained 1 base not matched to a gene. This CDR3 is CASSVEGLATDTQYF. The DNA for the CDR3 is TGTGCCAGCAGCGTAGAGGGACTAGCCACAGATACGCAGTATTTT.

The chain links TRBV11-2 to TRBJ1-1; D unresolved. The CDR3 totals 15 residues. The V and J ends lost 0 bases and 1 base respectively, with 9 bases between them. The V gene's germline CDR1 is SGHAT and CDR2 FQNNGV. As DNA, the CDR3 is TGTGCCAGCAGCTTAGAAAGTATGGCGAACACTGAAGCTTTCTTT. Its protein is CASSLESMANTEAFF. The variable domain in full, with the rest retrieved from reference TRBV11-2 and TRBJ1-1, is EAGVAQSPRYKIIEKRQSVAFWCNPISGHATLYWYQQILGQGPKLLIQFQNNGVVDDSQLPKDRFSAERLKGVDSTLKIQPAKLEDSAVYLCASSLESMANTEAFFGQGTRLTVV.

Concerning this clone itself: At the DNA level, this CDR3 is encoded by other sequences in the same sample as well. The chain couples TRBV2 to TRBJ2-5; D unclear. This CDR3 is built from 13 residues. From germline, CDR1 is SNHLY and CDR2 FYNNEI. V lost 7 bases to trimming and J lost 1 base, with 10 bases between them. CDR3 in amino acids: CASIGQVQETQYF. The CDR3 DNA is TGTGCCAGCATCGGGCAAGTCCAAGAGACCCAGTACTTC.

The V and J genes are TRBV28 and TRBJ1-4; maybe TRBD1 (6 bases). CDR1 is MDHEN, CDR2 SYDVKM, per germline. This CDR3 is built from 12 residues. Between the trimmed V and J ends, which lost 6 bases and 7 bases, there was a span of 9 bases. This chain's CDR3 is CASRQGVEKLFF. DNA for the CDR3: TGTGCCAGCAGACAGGGAGTTGAAAAACTGTTTTTT.

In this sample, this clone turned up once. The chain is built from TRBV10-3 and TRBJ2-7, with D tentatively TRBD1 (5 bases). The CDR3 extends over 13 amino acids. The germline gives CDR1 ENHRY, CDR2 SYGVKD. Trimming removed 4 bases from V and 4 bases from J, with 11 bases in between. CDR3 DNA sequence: TGTGCCATCAGTGGCCAGGGTAGGTACGAGCAGTACTTC. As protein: CAISGQGRYEQYF.